This T cell receptor beta chain came from a study of shared clonotypes between healthy human individuals. Overall study: A donor's plate count was three for CD4 naive and three for CD4 memory; CD8 naive had two and CD8 memory one. General observations from the study: Naive CD4 clonotypes overlapped across a handful of donors at around 4.8%.

Worth noting for this clone: No antigen is known for it. This sample also contains other DNA sequences that code for the same CDR3.

This CDR3 is 12 amino acids long. Germline V gene lookup returns CDR1 MNHNY and CDR2 SVGAGI (reference sequence). V lost 2 bases, J lost 4 bases, and 5 bases lay in between. The authors divided CD4+ cells into CD45RA+ naive and CD45RA-negative memory subsets. Measured with immunoSEQ multiplex PCR; TCRdb has only the in-frame clones, and not every one. The data contain some 900,000 clones, less than 85% of them singletons. The source of this sequence is a man younger than 30 in good health. The chain is built from TRBV6-6 and TRBJ2-5, with D tentatively TRBD1 (5 bases). The sequenced material came from memory CD4+ T cells sorted from blood. As for subset: CD45RA-negative fraction. CDR3 protein: CASSYRGETQYF. The CDR3 bases are TGTGCCAGCAGTTACAGGGGAGAGACCCAGTACTTC.